The present T cell receptor beta chain was sequenced within a study of early T cells in non-severe SARS-CoV-2 infection. Study information: The sequenced material was bulk RNA from unsorted whole blood, and its chains were unpaired.

The study's findings and limits: The VDJdb matching leaned toward anti-spike CD8 responses and overlooked private and CD4 specificities.

V gave up 0 bases and J gave up 5 bases, with 13 bases separating them. The CDR3 contains 14 residues. Germline assignment: CDR1 DFQATT and CDR2 SNEGSKA (reference sequence). Unique molecular identifiers tagged individual cDNA molecules. TCRdb fed the 5' RACE reads into MiXCR, producing one record per CDR3 protein. Among 60,000 to 75,000 distinct CDR3 sequences listed, roughly 4.5% were seen once. This clonotype was detected many times. Its antigen is currently unknown. The clonotype was recovered from an adult who was a healthcare worker with PCR-confirmed SARS-CoV-2 infection or an uninfected control (not recorded which). The donor label of this sample is uncertain. The chain is built from TRBV20-1 and TRBJ2-5; no reliable D call. Here the sequenced sample was whole blood, taken at baseline. The CDR3 region is CSARDPRTAETQYF. CDR3 coding DNA: TGCAGTGCTAGAGATCCGCGGACGGCGGAGACCCAGTACTTC.